The 26 T cell receptor beta chains below come from one sample, sequenced in a study of molecular identifiers for immune sequencing clone quantification. TCRdb re-derived calls from the PCR reads in MiXCR, one entry per CDR3 protein. The sample lists about 65,000 distinct CDR3 sequences, under 20% occurring once. The specimen sequenced was naive CD8+ T cells from blood, with Jurkat cell RNA spiked in. The subset is: FACS-sorted CD8+CD4-CCR7+CD45RA+ naive T cells. The receptors stem from a human donor in good health. Some libraries in this study had Jurkat cell RNA spiked in.

This clonotype was seen repeatedly, ten times or more. V and J are TRBV7-8 and TRBJ1-1; perhaps TRBD1 as D (5 bases). Trimming stripped 4 bases from V and 1 base from J, with 13 bases between. The germline V gene has CDR1 SGHVS and CDR2 FQNEAQ. CDR3 length: 15 amino acids. As DNA, the CDR3 is TGTGCCAGCAGCTCTGCTGGCGGGGCGAACACTGAAGCTTTCTTT. Residues: CASSSAGGANTEAFF.

The rearrangement links TRBV27 to TRBJ2-2, with 7 bases lining up with TRBD2. From germline, CDR1 is MNHEY and CDR2 SMNVEV (reference sequence). CDR3 size: 14 residues. The V gene end was trimmed by 8 bases and the J gene end by 2 bases; junction bases not matched to a gene: 5. The CDR3 region has the DNA TGTGCCAGCGAACCGGGACTAAACACCGGGGAGCTGTTTTTT. This sequence encodes CASEPGLNTGELFF.

The table lists this clonotype with many counts. The chain uses TRBV6-6 and TRBJ2-7; D could derive from TRBD1 or TRBD2 (5 bases each). Germline-derived CDR1 and CDR2 are MNHNY and SVGAGI (reference sequence). V was trimmed by 2 bases and J by 3 bases, leaving 17 bases between them. The CDR3 totals 16 residues. CDR3 in DNA: TGTGCCAGCAGTTACACAGATTCCGGGGCCCACTACGAGCAGTACTTC. This encodes CASSYTDSGAHYEQYF.

As concerns this clonotype: Compared with germline, one end of the junction differs, possibly owing to a read error. The chain is built from TRBV7-6 and TRBJ2-3; 10 bases fit TRBD2. The germline CDR1 and CDR2 sequences are SGHVS and FNYEAQ. CDR3 size: 14 residues. The CDR3 DNA reads as TGTGCCAGCGGCTTAGCGGGAGGTGTTGATACGCAGTATTTT. This gives the protein CASGLAGGVDTQYF.

This chain joins TRBV4-1 and TRBJ2-7, with 14 bases lining up with TRBD2. Looked up from germline, CDR1 is MGHRA and CDR2 is YSYEKL. The CDR3 runs to 15 residues. V lost 1 base to trimming and J lost 5 bases; unmatched junction nucleotides: 1. DNA of the CDR3: TGCGCCAGCAGCCAAGGGGGACTAGCGGGAGACGAGCAGTACTTC. Translation: CASSQGGLAGDEQYF.

This clonotype was seen ten or more times. The V call is TRBV10-2, the J call TRBJ2-3, with D perhaps TRBD2 (5 bases). The CDR3 is 13 residues long. CDR1 and CDR2 (germline): WSHSY, SAAADI. Trimming removed 4 bases from V and 2 bases from J, with 7 bases in between. The CDR3 sequence: CASSVGLTDTQYF. In DNA, the CDR3 is TGCGCCAGCAGTGTTGGACTCACAGATACGCAGTATTTT.

Comments on this clonotype: It may be a read error: a sequence one base away is much more abundant. The V gene is TRBV28, the J gene TRBJ2-7, with a possible D match to TRBD2 (6 bases). Germline V gene data show CDR1 as MDHEN and CDR2 as SYDVKM. Trimming stripped 6 bases from V and 3 bases from J, with 15 bases between. The CDR3 extends over 14 amino acids. CDR3 bases: TGTGCCAGCAGCATCGGCCGACTAGTCTACGAGCAGTACTTC. Its protein is CASSIGRLVYEQYF.

At least ten counts were recorded for this clonotype. The chain uses TRBV4-1 and TRBJ1-1; TRBD1 matches 8 bases. The CDR3 spans 17 residues. Germline assignment: CDR1 MGHRA and CDR2 YSYEKL. Trimming cost V 7 bases and J 4 bases; bases outside gene matches: 17. The CDR3 coding sequence is TGCGCCAGCAAGCCAAGGTCGGCACAGGGGGGCGTCACTGAAGCTTTCTTT. Translation gives CASKPRSAQGGVTEAFF.

This sequence joins TRBV6-5 and TRBJ2-6, with D maybe TRBD1 (6 bases). Germline V gene lookup returns CDR1 MNHEY and CDR2 SVGAGI. V dropped 5 bases and J dropped 3 bases, with 11 bases sitting between them. This CDR3 has 15 amino acids. Written as DNA, the CDR3 is TGTGCCAGCAGTCCTCTAGGGGGTGGGGCCAACGTCCTGACTTTC. This codes for CASSPLGGGANVLTF.

This clonotype was observed at least ten times. The chain has TRBV7-6 and TRBJ2-3; the D is unclear. Germline assignment: CDR1 SGHVS and CDR2 FNYEAQ. The CDR3 contains 15 residues. V was clipped by 3 bases and J by 1 base, with 11 bases between them. CDR3 sequence: CASSLSTERTDTQYF. DNA for the CDR3: TGTGCCAGCAGCTTGTCTACAGAACGCACAGATACGCAGTATTTT. The whole variable domain, filled in from reference TRBV7-6 and TRBJ2-3, reads GAGVSQSPRYKVTKRGQDVALRCDPISGHVSLYWYRQALGQGPEFLTYFNYEAQQDKSGLPNDRFSAERPEGSISTLTIQRTEQRDSAMYRCASSLSTERTDTQYFGPGTRLTVL.

This clonotype has a count of ten or more. V usage is TRBV7-9 and J usage is TRBJ2-3, with TRBD2 matching 10 bases. The V and J ends lost 1 base and 2 bases, in that order; junction bases with no gene match: 6. Germline CDR1 and CDR2: SEHNR and FQNEAQ (reference sequence). The CDR3 has 17 residues. CDR3 bases: TGTGCCAGCAGCTTAGGGGGTCTAGCGGGAGCCACAGATACGCAGTATTTT. The encoded protein is CASSLGGLAGATDTQYF.

This clonotype was observed a single time. CDR3 nucleotides: TGTGCCAGCAGCGCAGGACTGTCCTACGAGCAGTACTTC. It specifies CASSAGLSYEQYF. The chain links TRBV13 to TRBJ2-7; a possible D gene is TRBD2 (5 bases). CDR1 and CDR2 (germline): PRHDT, FYEKMQ (reference sequence). Deletions cut 5 bases from V and 1 base from J, with 9 bases between. The CDR3 sequence is 13 residues long.

The V gene is TRBV4-1, the J gene TRBJ2-1, with TRBD1 matching 7 bases. Looked up from germline, CDR1 is MGHRA and CDR2 is YSYEKL. This CDR3 region has 17 residues. V lost 0 bases and J lost 7; bases outside the gene matches: 12. CDR3 nucleotide sequence: TGCGCCAGCAGCCAAGATCGGGGACAGAGCAGCCGAAATGAGCAGTTCTTC. Translated, it gives CASSQDRGQSSRNEQFF.

This clonotype was counted many times. The rearrangement links TRBV7-9 to TRBJ2-7; D tentatively reads TRBD1 or TRBD2 (5 bases each). Deletions cut 5 bases from V and 7 bases from J, with 15 bases between. Germline assignment: CDR1 SEHNR and CDR2 FQNEAQ (reference sequence). The CDR3 sequence is 13 residues long. CDR3 sequence (DNA): TGTGCCAGCAGCCGGGACGTAGAGATGGAGCAGTACTTC. Amino acids: CASSRDVEMEQYF. Variable domain in full (rest from reference TRBV7-9 and TRBJ2-7): DTGVSQNPRHKITKRGQNVTFRCDPISEHNRLYWYRQTLGQGPEFLTYFQNEAQLEKSRLLSDRFSAERPKGSFSTLEIQRTEQGDSAMYLCASSRDVEMEQYFGPGTRLTVT.

On this clonotype: A single base separates this from a much larger clone, so it may be a read error. The chain has TRBV3-1 and TRBJ1-5, with D hard to call. Trimming left V 3 bases short and J 7 bases short, with 10 bases between. Germline V gene sequence: CDR1 LGHDT, CDR2 YNNKEL (reference sequence). The CDR3 is 13 amino acids. The CDR3 nucleotides are TGTGCCAGCAGCCAGGGGAACAAACAGCCCCAGCATTTT. It yields the protein CASSQGNKQPQHF.

Points on this clonotype: One end of the junction varies from germline; a read error may be responsible. This rearrangement joins TRBV28 to TRBJ2-3; D gene uncertain. Germline lookup yields CDR1 MDHEN and CDR2 SYDVKM. This CDR3 has 11 amino acids. CDR3 sequence: CASSLADTQFF. DNA for the CDR3: TGTGCCAGCAGTTTGGCAGATACGCAGTTTTTT.

For this clonotype: A much more abundant neighbour one base away suggests this may be a read error. The V call is TRBV9, the J call TRBJ1-2; D gene uncertain. The CDR3 contains 8 residues. Germline V gives CDR1 SGDLS, CDR2 YYNGEE. CDR3 nucleotides: TGTGCCTGCAGCGTAGAAGGGTTC. This sequence encodes CACSVEGF.

This clonotype was picked up one time. J is TRBJ2-1 and V is TRBV12-3 or TRBV12-4; TRBD1 aligns across 10 bases. V gave up 5 bases and J gave up 8 bases; unmatched junction bases: 9. The CDR3 has 15 residues. Here the CDR3 DNA reads TGTGCCAGCAGTCTCCCGGGACAGGGGATCTATGAGCAGTTCTTC. Translating it yields CASSLPGQGIYEQFF.

This clonotype occurred many times. The J gene is TRBJ2-2, the V gene TRBV20-1; maybe TRBD1 (5 bases). CDR1 is DFQATT and CDR2 is SNEGSKA in the germline V gene (reference sequence). This CDR3 comprises 15 residues. Trimming took off 0 bases at V and 0 bases at J, with 8 bases between the two ends. In DNA, the CDR3 is TGCAGTGCTAGAGAAAGGGGAACGAACACCGGGGAGCTGTTTTTT. This translates into CSARERGTNTGELFF.

In this sample, this clonotype turned up many times. J is TRBJ2-1 and V is TRBV6-5; 9 bases are shared with TRBD2. The CDR3 loop spans 12 amino acids. Looked up from germline, CDR1 is MNHEY and CDR2 is SVGAGI. The V and J ends lost 8 bases and 9 bases, in that order; junction bases with no gene match: 5. CDR3: CASLAGRGEQFF. CDR3 nucleotide sequence: TGTGCCAGCCTAGCGGGACGGGGTGAGCAGTTCTTC.

The table lists this clonotype with a few counts. The chain joins TRBV11-2 to TRBJ2-5; no definite D call. The CDR3 contains 11 residues. Trimming stripped 3 bases from V and 5 bases from J, with 4 bases between. Germline V lookup: CDR1 SGHAT, CDR2 FQNNGV. In DNA, the CDR3 is TGTGCCAGCAGCTTGGCGGAGACCCAGTACTTC. Translated, it gives CASSLAETQYF. The complete variable domain, with remaining parts taken from reference TRBV11-2 and TRBJ2-5, reads EAGVAQSPRYKIIEKRQSVAFWCNPISGHATLYWYQQILGQGPKLLIQFQNNGVVDDSQLPKDRFSAERLKGVDSTLKIQPAKLEDSAVYLCASSLAETQYFGPGTRLLVL.

The V and J genes are TRBV27 and TRBJ2-7; D is unclear. This CDR3 is built from 14 residues. V dropped 0 bases and J dropped 0 bases, with 6 bases sitting between them. The V gene's germline CDR1 is MNHEY and CDR2 SMNVEV (reference sequence). The CDR3: CASSLSVSSYEQYF. Written as DNA, the CDR3 is TGTGCCAGCAGTTTATCAGTAAGCTCCTACGAGCAGTACTTC.

This clonotype was picked up many times. V gene TRBV18 combines with J gene TRBJ2-7, with 10 bases matching TRBD1. J was trimmed by 1 base and V by 5 bases; bases with no gene match: 8. The germline gives CDR1 KGHSH, CDR2 LQKENI. The CDR3 consists of 16 residues. The CDR3: CASSATPGQGSYEQYF. Written as DNA, the CDR3 is TGTGCCAGCTCAGCCACCCCGGGACAGGGGTCCTACGAGCAGTACTTC.

This clonotype was observed a handful of times. CDR3 in DNA: TGTGCCATCAGTGAGTCTCAGGGGCGGAACACTGAAGCTTTCTTT. This sequence encodes CAISESQGRNTEAFF. The gene calls are TRBV10-3 and TRBJ1-1; perhaps TRBD1 as D (6 bases). Germline CDR1 is ENHRY and CDR2 is SYGVKD. Trimming left V 0 bases short and J 1 base short, with 9 bases between. This CDR3 region has 15 residues.

This clonotype was seen many times. The chain has TRBV14 and TRBJ1-6; a possible D gene is TRBD1 (5 bases). Germline CDR1 and CDR2: SGHDN and FVKESK. V dropped 0 bases and J dropped 6 bases, with 12 bases sitting between them. The CDR3 contains 16 residues. CDR3 sequence reads: CASSQERGSFNSPLHF. The CDR3 region has the DNA TGTGCCAGCAGCCAAGAAAGGGGCAGTTTTAATTCACCCCTCCACTTT.

The sample holds many counts of this clonotype. The chain combines TRBV4-1 with TRBJ1-1; D is uncertain. The CDR3 totals 15 residues. V was clipped by 0 bases and J by 0 bases, with 8 bases between them. Germline V gene data show CDR1 as MGHRA and CDR2 as YSYEKL. In DNA, the CDR3 is TGCGCCAGCAGCCAAGAACGAACGATGAACACTGAAGCTTTCTTT. Translating it yields CASSQERTMNTEAFF.